This T cell receptor beta chain was profiled in a study of T cell responses to AZD1222 COVID-19 vaccine. Produced via immunoSEQ multiplex PCR; TCRdb's table is partial and in-frame only. The sample carries some 140,000 clones, 85% to 90% recorded once. V was pared by 3 bases and J by 5 bases, with 14 bases between. The CDR3 is 14 residues long. Germline CDR1 and CDR2: DFQATT and SNEGSKA (reference sequence). This rearrangement joins TRBV20-1 to TRBJ1-3; unclear D gene. The specimen comprised peripheral blood, sampled on day 0 of AZD1222 vaccination. This clonotype was sampled from an adult in good health. CDR3 loop: CSASPGTQRNTIYF. The CDR3 nucleotides read TGCAGTGCTAGTCCAGGAACACAAAGAAACACCATATATTTT.